This record covers a single TCR beta chain. No antigen is known for it. The data originate from a study of T cells expressing NK-cell markers. Germline CDR1 MNHEY, CDR2 SMNVEV (reference sequence). This CDR3 spans 15 amino acids. Template switching by 5'RACE with UMIs generated the TCR beta cDNA. Following a re-call of the 5' RACE reads, TCRdb has one entry per CDR3 protein and lacks DNA. The sample has a few hundred thousand distinct CDR3 sequences, and its top ten clones hold 4% to 6.5%. Study findings and constraints: Roughly 6 of the donors carried dominant NKG2C+ clonotypes that took up about 1.0-7.5% of their CD8+ T cells. Expanded NKG2C+ T cell clones had unclear HCMV specificity.

The sequence came from a man aged 18 to 70 in good health. The sample taken for sequencing was blood T cells: a sorted CD56 or NKG2C T cell subset, CD4+ or CD8+ T cells, or bulk PBMC T cells (not recorded which). This chain joins TRBV27 and TRBJ1-5; TCRdb proposes TRBD1, but this gene call is untestable without DNA. The CDR3 protein is CASSLSQGANQPQHF.